Following are 9 T cell receptor beta chains from one sample sequenced in a study of prognosis after radiotherapy for stage I lung cancer. From genomic DNA, TCR beta CDR3 was amplified by two-round multiplex PCR. Each TRBV and TRBJ gene had its own primer in the first PCR round. TCRdb used MiXCR to reprocess the multiplex PCR reads, holding one entry per CDR3 protein. This sample has roughly 30,000 distinct CDR3 sequences, with approximately 44% found just once. The specimen comprised PBMCs, sampled before or after stereotactic body radiation therapy (not recorded which). The receptors were gathered from a donor over 45 with non-small cell lung cancer.

This clonotype occurred many times. This chain connects TRBV5-6 to TRBJ1-2, with D tentatively TRBD1 (5 bases). Germline CDR1 is SGHDT and CDR2 is YYEEEE. V was trimmed by 4 bases and J by 4 bases, leaving 14 bases between them. This CDR3 spans 14 amino acids. The DNA for the CDR3 is TGTGCCAGCAGCCAAGGGGACGGCACCTATGGCTACACCTTC. Amino acids: CASSQGDGTYGYTF.

Relative to its sample, this clonotype is medium-sized (0.01 to 0.1%). The chain employs TRBV9 and TRBJ2-7, with D perhaps TRBD1 (6 bases). V was pared by 1 base and J by 2 bases, with 13 bases between. CDR1 and CDR2 (germline): SGDLS, YYNGEE. The CDR3 is made up of 15 amino acids. The CDR3 DNA sequence: TGTGCCAGCAGCGTATCCGCAGGGGTGGCCTACGAGCAGTACTTC. This sequence encodes CASSVSAGVAYEQYF. The full variable domain, in which reference TRBV9 and TRBJ2-7 provide the parts outside the CDR3, is DSGVTQTPKHLITATGQRVTLRCSPRSGDLSVYWYQQSLDQGLQFLIQYYNGEERAKGNILERFSAQQFPDLHSELNLSSLELGDSALYFCASSVSAGVAYEQYFGPGTRLTVT.

This clonotype was seen repeatedly, ten times or more. The chain links TRBV28 to TRBJ2-2; D not resolved. V shed 2 bases and J shed 11 bases, with 9 bases lying between them. The CDR3 is 12 residues long. CDR1 MDHEN and CDR2 SYDVKM come from the germline V gene. The CDR3 coding sequence is TGTGCCAGCAGTTTACCAGTCTCAGAGCTGTTTTTT. Protein product: CASSLPVSELFF.

There are many counts of this clonotype. This chain links TRBV4-3 with TRBJ2-7, with TRBD2 matching over 7 bases. The V gene end was trimmed by 2 bases and the J gene end by 6 bases; junction bases not matched to a gene: 10. This CDR3 is 15 amino acids long. Per the germline V gene, CDR1 is LGHNA and CDR2 is YSLEER. The CDR3 protein is CASSQFPGGTGEQYF. CDR3 DNA sequence: TGCGCCAGCAGCCAATTTCCGGGGGGTACGGGCGAGCAGTACTTC.

V is TRBV20-1 and J is TRBJ2-1; D may be TRBD2 (5 bases). The length of the CDR3 is 15 residues. From germline, CDR1 is DFQATT and CDR2 SNEGSKA (reference sequence). The CDR3 loop is CRTTLGSRHEDEQFF. The CDR3 DNA sequence: TGCAGGACCACACTTGGGAGTAGGCACGAGGATGAGCAGTTCTTC.

As to this clonotype: A read error is likely here: a far larger clone is one base away. The chain carries TRBV12-3 or TRBV12-4 and TRBJ2-3, with D perhaps TRBD2 (5 bases). V was shortened by 6 bases and J by 5 bases, with 15 bases between the two germline ends. The CDR3 is 14 residues long. The CDR3: CASRALATIDTQYF. The CDR3 DNA reads as TGTGCCAGCAGAGCATTAGCGACCATAGATACGCAGTATTTT.

This clonotype has a count of ten or more. The J gene is TRBJ1-5, the V gene TRBV20-1; D is possibly TRBD1 (5 bases). Germline CDR1 reads DFQATT; CDR2 reads SNEGSKA (reference sequence). The CDR3 has 14 amino acids. Trimming took off 3 bases at V and 0 bases at J, with 9 bases between the two ends. CDR3 sequence (DNA): TGCAGTGCTAGTGGACACCTTAGCAATCAGCCCCAGCATTTT. Its protein is CSASGHLSNQPQHF.

This clonotype was seen more than once but under ten times. This chain uses TRBV5-5 with TRBJ2-5; 7 bases are shared with TRBD1. Trimming took 4 bases from V and 2 from J; bases not matched to a gene: 5. This CDR3 is 14 amino acids long. Germline-derived CDR1 and CDR2 are SGHKS and YYEKEE (reference sequence). The CDR3 DNA reads TGTGCCAGCAGCAATAGACAGGGTCAAGAGACCCAGTACTTC. Protein sequence: CASSNRQGQETQYF.

In the case of this clonotype: This likely came from a read error, as a far larger clone is one base away. The rearrangement links TRBV6-2 or TRBV6-3 to TRBJ2-1; D is perhaps TRBD2 (5 bases). This CDR3 contains 13 residues. Germline V lookup: CDR1 MNHEY, CDR2 SVGEGT. Trimming took 5 bases from V and 13 from J, leaving 18 bases between them. In nucleotides, the CDR3 is TGTGCCAGCAGTAACGGGGTGGAAGAGACCCAGTTCTTC. The encoded protein is CASSNGVEETQFF.